This T cell receptor beta chain was recovered during a study of blood T cell repertoires in COVID-19. Profiled with immunoSEQ multiplex PCR; TCRdb holds only in-frame clones, not every one. The sample lists roughly 410,000 clones; approximately 90% were seen once. Trimming shortened V by 3 bases and J by 1 base, and 13 bases separated the two germline ends. The CDR3 is 15 amino acids. Germline CDR1 reads MDHEN; CDR2 reads SYDVKM. The V call is TRBV28, the J call TRBJ2-7, with D perhaps TRBD2 (7 bases). The sequenced material came from peripheral blood. The source of this sequence is a woman between 40 and 55 years old with COVID-19, enrolled during active disease. CDR3: CASSLGGQKSYEQYF. In DNA form, the CDR3 reads TGTGCCAGCAGTTTGGGGGGGCAGAAGTCCTACGAGCAGTACTTC.